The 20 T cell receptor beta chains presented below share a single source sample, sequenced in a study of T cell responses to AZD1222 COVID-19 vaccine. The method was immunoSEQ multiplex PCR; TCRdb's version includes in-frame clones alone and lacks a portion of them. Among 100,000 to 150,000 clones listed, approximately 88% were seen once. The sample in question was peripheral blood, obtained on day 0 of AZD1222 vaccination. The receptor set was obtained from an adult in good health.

This CDR3 is CAVSGGYTDTQYF. For the CDR3, the DNA is TGTGCCGTCTCGGGAGGGTACACAGATACGCAGTATTTT. V and J are TRBV12-3 or TRBV12-4 and TRBJ2-3, with TRBD2 identical over 8 bases. CDR3 size: 13 residues. Unmatched junction bases numbered 6, after V lost 11 bases and J lost 2 bases.

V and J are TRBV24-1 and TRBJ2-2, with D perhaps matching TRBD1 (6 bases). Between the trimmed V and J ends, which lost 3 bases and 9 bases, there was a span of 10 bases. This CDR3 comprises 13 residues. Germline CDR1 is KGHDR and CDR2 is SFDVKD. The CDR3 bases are TGTGCCACCAGTGATCCAGGGGCGAGGGAGCTGTTTTTT. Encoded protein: CATSDPGARELFF.

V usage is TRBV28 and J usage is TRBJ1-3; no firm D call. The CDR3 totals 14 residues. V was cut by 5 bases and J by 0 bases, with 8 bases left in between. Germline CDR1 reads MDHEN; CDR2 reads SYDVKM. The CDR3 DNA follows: TGTGCCAGCAGTCACCCCAGCTCTGGAAACACCATATATTTT. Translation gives CASSHPSSGNTIYF.

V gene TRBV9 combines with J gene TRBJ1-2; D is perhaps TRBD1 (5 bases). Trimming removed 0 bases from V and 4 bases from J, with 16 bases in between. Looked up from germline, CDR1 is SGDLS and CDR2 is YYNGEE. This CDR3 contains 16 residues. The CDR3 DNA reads TGTGCCAGCAGCGTAGGGGGTCTAGGACACACCTATGGCTACACCTTC. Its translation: CASSVGGLGHTYGYTF.

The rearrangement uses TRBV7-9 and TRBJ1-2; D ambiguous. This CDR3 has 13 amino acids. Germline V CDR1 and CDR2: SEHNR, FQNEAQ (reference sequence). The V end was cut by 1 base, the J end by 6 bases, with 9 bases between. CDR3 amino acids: CASSLGEVDGYTF. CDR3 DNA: TGTGCCAGCAGCTTAGGGGAGGTCGATGGCTACACCTTC.

CDR3 nucleotides: TGCAGCGTTGAAATAGGGGCTTCCAATGAAAAACTGTTTTTT. It yields the protein CSVEIGASNEKLFF. V usage is TRBV29-1 and J usage is TRBJ1-4; TRBD1 might be the D (5 bases). The CDR3 extends over 14 amino acids. The V and J ends lost 2 bases and 5 bases respectively, with 12 bases between them. Germline V gene data show CDR1 as SQVTM and CDR2 as ANQGSEA.

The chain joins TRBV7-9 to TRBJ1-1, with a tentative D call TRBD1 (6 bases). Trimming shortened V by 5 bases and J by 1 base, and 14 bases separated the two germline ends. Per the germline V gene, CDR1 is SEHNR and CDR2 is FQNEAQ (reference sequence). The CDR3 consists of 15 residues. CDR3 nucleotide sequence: TGTGCCAGCAGCCCAATAGGGGGGCCGAACACTGAAGCTTTCTTT. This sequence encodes CASSPIGGPNTEAFF.

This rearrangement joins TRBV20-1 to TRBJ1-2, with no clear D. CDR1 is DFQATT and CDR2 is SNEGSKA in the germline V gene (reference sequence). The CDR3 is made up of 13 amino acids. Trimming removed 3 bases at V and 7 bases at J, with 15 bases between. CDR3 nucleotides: TGCAGTGCTAGTCACCTAGGGAAAGGTGGCTACACCTTC. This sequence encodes CSASHLGKGGYTF.

The chain's CDR3 is CASSVPPDRTKLNEQFF. The CDR3 DNA reads TGTGCCAGCAGCGTACCTCCAGACAGAACAAAACTCAATGAGCAGTTCTTC. The chain is built from TRBV9 and TRBJ2-1, with a tentative D call TRBD1 (5 bases). Trimming stripped 1 base from V and 6 bases from J, with 20 bases between. Germline V gives CDR1 SGDLS, CDR2 YYNGEE. This CDR3 spans 17 amino acids.

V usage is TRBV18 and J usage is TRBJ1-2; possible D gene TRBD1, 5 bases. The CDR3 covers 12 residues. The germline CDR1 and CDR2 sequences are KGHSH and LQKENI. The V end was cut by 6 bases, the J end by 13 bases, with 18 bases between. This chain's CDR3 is CASSPNPGTRTF. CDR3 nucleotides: TGTGCCAGCTCTCCTAATCCAGGGACTCGCACCTTC.

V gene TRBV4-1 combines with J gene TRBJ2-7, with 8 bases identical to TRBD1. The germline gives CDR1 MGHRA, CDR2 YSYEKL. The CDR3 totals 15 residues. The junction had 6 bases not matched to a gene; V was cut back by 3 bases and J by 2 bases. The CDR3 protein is CASSHMTGAPYEQYF. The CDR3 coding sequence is TGCGCCAGCAGCCATATGACAGGGGCCCCCTACGAGCAGTACTTC.

The DNA for the CDR3 is TGTGCCAGCAGTTCTGTGAGGGAGACCCAGTACTTC. As protein: CASSSVRETQYF. The chain links TRBV28 to TRBJ2-5, with D uncertain. This CDR3 contains 12 residues. The germline CDR1 and CDR2 sequences are MDHEN and SYDVKM. V was cut by 4 bases and J by 5 bases, with 8 bases left in between.

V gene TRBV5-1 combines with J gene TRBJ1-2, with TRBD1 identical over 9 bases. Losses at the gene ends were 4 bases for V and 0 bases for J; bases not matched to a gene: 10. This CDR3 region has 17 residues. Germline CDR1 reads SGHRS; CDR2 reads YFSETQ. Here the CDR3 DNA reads TGCGCCAGCAGCCTAATCCAGACAGGGGGTTCTAACTATGGCTACACCTTC. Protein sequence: CASSLIQTGGSNYGYTF.

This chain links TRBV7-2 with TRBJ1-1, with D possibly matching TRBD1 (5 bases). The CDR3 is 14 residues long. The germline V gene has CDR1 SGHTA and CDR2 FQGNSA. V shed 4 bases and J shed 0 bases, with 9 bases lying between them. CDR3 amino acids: CASSWGGMNTEAFF. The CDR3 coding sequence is TGTGCCAGCAGCTGGGGGGGAATGAACACTGAAGCTTTCTTT.

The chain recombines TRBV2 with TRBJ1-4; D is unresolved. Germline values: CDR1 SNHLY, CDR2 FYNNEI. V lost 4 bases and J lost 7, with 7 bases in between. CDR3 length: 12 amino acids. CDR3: CASSVLTEKLFF. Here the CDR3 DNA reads TGTGCCAGCAGTGTATTGACTGAAAAACTGTTTTTT.

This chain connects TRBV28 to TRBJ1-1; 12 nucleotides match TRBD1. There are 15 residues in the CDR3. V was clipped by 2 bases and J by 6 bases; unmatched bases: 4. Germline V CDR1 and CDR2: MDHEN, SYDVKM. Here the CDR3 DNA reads TGTGCCAGCAGTTTAATGGGACAGGGGGCGTCTGAAGCTTTCTTT. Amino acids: CASSLMGQGASEAFF.

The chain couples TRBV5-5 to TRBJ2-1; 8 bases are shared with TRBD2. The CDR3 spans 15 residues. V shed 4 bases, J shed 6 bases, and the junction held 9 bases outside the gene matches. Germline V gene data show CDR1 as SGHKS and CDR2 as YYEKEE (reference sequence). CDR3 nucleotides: TGTGCCAGCAGCCCACTAGCGGAGGTACGCAATGAGCAGTTCTTC. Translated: CASSPLAEVRNEQFF.

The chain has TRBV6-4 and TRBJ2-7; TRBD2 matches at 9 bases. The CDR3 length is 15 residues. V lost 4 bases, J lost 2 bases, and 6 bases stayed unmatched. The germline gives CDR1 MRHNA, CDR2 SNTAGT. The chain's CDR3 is CASSVTAGGAYEQYF. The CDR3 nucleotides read TGTGCCAGCAGTGTCACAGCGGGGGGCGCCTACGAGCAGTACTTC.

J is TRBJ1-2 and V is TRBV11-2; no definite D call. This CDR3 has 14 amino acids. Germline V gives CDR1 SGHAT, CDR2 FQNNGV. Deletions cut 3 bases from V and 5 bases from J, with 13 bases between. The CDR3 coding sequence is TGTGCCAGCAGCTTCGGCAGACAAGTTTATGGCTACACCTTC. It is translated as CASSFGRQVYGYTF.

Written as DNA, the CDR3 is TGCGCCAGCAGCCCTGCAGGGGGCGAGGGCTACACCTTC. Amino acids: CASSPAGGEGYTF. The chain uses TRBV5-1 and TRBJ1-2; 8 bases match TRBD1. J lost 8 bases, V lost 4 bases, and 7 bases had no gene match. Germline V gives CDR1 SGHRS, CDR2 YFSETQ. This CDR3 has 13 amino acids.